The clone carrying this T cell receptor (beta chain) was recorded a few times. Its specificity is not known. Four PCR rounds used nested alpha and beta constant region primers plus the SP2 primer. One entry per CDR3 protein, called by TCRdb with MiXCR from the UMI-ligation and nested PCR reads. The sample records about 37,000 distinct CDR3 sequences, about 10% being singletons. The treatment: skin biopsy from PPD injection site in Mantoux-positive individual. A UMI-containing oligonucleotide was joined by 3' ligation to the TCR cDNA template. Biopsied sites were PPD injections in people with a positive Mantoux test. This record belongs to a study of naive and memory T cell subsets. General study findings and limits: Far more TCRs reportedly came from tuberculin skin test site biopsies. The RNA method is potentially sensitive to activation and differentiation changes.

The clonotype comes from an adult in good health. This specimen was skin, taken from a tuberculin skin test site.

The CDR3 bases are TGTGCCTGGAGTATCACCCCGTCGGGGGCCAACGTCCTGACTTTC. Protein: CAWSITPSGANVLTF. The chain couples TRBV30 to TRBJ2-6; D gene ambiguous. This CDR3 contains 15 residues. The germline V gene has CDR1 GTSNPN and CDR2 SVGIG (reference sequence). The V end lost 2 bases, the J end lost 4 bases, and 12 bases lay between the germline ends.